Listed here are 2 T cell receptor beta chains from one sample, sequenced in a study of CD4 T cell repertoires in COVID-19. Antigen specificity for these receptors is unknown. Method: immunoSEQ multiplex PCR; TCRdb's copy keeps in-frame clones and lacks some. The sample records about 530 clones, approximately 22% being singletons. Antigen-reactive proliferating T cell lines came from CFSE-labeled cells given autologous monocytes and SARS-CoV-2 spike or nucleoprotein. The starting material was central memory CD4+ T cells, cultured in vitro, obtained after recovery from COVID-19. The receptors originated from a human donor who had COVID-19.

This clone is medium-sized in the sample. The genes are TRBV11-2 and TRBJ2-1, with 14 nucleotides matching TRBD2. This CDR3 has 17 residues. J was trimmed by 7 bases and V by 5 bases; bases with no gene match: 10. CDR1 is SGHAT and CDR2 is FQNNGV in the germline V gene. CDR3 coding DNA: TGTGCCAGCAGCCCCTTGGGACTAGCGGGAGTTAGGAATGAGCAGTTCTTC. Amino acids: CASSPLGLAGVRNEQFF.

The chain combines TRBV29-1 with TRBJ1-1, with a tentative D call TRBD1 (6 bases). This CDR3 is built from 13 residues. Germline CDR1 SQVTM, CDR2 ANQGSEA. Trimming cost V 5 bases and J 3 bases, with 13 bases left between them. In nucleotides, the CDR3 is TGCAGCGTTCTAAGGGGGTTCGACACTGAAGCTTTCTTT. Its translation is CSVLRGFDTEAFF.